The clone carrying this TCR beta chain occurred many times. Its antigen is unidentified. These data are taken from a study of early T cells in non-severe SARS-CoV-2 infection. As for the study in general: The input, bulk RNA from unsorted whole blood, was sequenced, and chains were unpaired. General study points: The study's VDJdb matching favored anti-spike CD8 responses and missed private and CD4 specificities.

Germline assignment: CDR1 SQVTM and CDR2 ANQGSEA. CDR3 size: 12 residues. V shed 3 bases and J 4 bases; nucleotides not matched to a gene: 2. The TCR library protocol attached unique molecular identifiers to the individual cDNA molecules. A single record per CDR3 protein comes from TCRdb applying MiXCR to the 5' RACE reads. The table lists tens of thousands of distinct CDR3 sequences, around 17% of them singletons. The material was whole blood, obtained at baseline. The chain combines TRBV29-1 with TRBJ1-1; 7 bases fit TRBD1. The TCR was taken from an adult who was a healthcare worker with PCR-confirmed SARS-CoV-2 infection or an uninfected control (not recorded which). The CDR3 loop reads CSVEAGGTEAFF. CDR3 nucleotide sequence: TGCAGCGTTGAGGCAGGGGGCACTGAAGCTTTCTTT.